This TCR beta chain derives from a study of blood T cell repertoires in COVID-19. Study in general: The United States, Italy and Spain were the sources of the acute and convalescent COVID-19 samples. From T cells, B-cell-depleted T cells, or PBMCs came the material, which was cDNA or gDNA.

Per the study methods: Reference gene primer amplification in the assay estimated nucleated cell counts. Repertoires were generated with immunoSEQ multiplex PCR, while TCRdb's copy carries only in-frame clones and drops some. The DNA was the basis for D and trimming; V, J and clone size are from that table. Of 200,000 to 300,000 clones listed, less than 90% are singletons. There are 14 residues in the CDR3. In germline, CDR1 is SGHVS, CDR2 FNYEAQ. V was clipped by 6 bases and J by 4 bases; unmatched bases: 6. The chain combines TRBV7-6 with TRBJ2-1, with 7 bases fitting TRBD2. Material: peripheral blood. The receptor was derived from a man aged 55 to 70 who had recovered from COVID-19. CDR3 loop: CASRLSGAYNEQFF. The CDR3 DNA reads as TGTGCCAGCAGGTTGAGCGGGGCTTACAATGAGCAGTTCTTC.